This T cell receptor beta chain appears in the sequencing data of a study of blood T cell repertoires in COVID-19. Study in general: Italy, Spain and the United States were the sources of the convalescent and acute COVID-19 samples. Nucleic acid was either cDNA or gDNA, and it came from T cells, B-cell-depleted T cells, or PBMCs.

Germline assignment: CDR1 SEHNR and CDR2 FQNEAQ (reference sequence). Trimming removed 5 bases at V and 8 bases at J, with 9 bases between. The CDR3 totals 11 residues. Per the original data handling: Reference gene primer amplification gave nucleated cell count estimates. Assay: immunoSEQ multiplex PCR; the TCRdb copy retains only in-frame clones and omits some. V and J calls and clone size follow that table, whereas D and trimming were derived from the DNA. The data hold under 75,000 clones, with 79% observed a single time. This clonotype originated in a woman in her seventies with acute or convalescent COVID-19. Sequencing used peripheral blood. The gene calls are TRBV7-9 and TRBJ1-1, with D possibly being TRBD1 (5 bases). CDR3 sequence (DNA): TGTGCCAGCAGCCCGGAGGGGGAAGCTTTCTTT. This sequence encodes CASSPEGEAFF. Variable domain in full (rest from reference TRBV7-9 and TRBJ1-1): DTGVSQNPRHKITKRGQNVTFRCDPISEHNRLYWYRQTLGQGPEFLTYFQNEAQLEKSRLLSDRFSAERPKGSFSTLEIQRTEQGDSAMYLCASSPEGEAFFGQGTRLTVV.